A selection of T cell receptor beta chains follows, all from one sample in a study of blood T cell repertoires in COVID-19. Profiling relied on immunoSEQ multiplex PCR, and the TCRdb table lists in-frame clones only, not all of them. The sample records about 55,000 clones, more than 70% being singletons. The sample consisted of peripheral blood. The receptors derive from a human donor in a cohort sampled during active COVID-19. Each CDR3 is given with its conserved first and last residue. The D gene is left open where the match is weak. Expanded clones get a size class; other rows say once, few or many, or leave the size out.

CDR3 DNA: TGTGCCAGCAGTTACTCAAGGACAGGTTTGAACACTGAAGCTTTCTTT
CDR3 protein: CASSYSRTGLNTEAFF
J gene: TRBJ1-1
V gene: TRBV6-5
clone size: NA
D gene: TRBD1

CDR3 DNA: TGCGCCAGCAGCTTGACAGGGGTCCCGGGCACTGAAGCTTTCTTT
CDR3 protein: CASSLTGVPGTEAFF
J gene: TRBJ1-1
V gene: TRBV5-1
clone size: NA
D gene: TRBD1

CDR3 DNA: TGTGCCAGCAGTGACGCAGGGATTGAAAAACTGTTTTTT
CDR3 protein: CASSDAGIEKLFF
J gene: TRBJ1-4
V gene: TRBV6-6
clone size: NA
D gene: NA

CDR3 DNA: TGTGCCAGCAGTCGGGGACAGGACAATTCACCCCTCCACTTT
CDR3 protein: CASSRGQDNSPLHF
J gene: TRBJ1-6
V gene: TRBV28
clone size: NA
D gene: TRBD1

CDR3 DNA: TGTGCCAGCAGTCCCCTTTCAGGTCCCCGGGGGGAGCAGTACTTC
CDR3 protein: CASSPLSGPRGEQYF
J gene: TRBJ2-7
V gene: TRBV27
clone size: NA
D gene: NA

CDR3 DNA: TGTGCCAGTACCACTTGGTCTGGAAACACCATATATTTT
CDR3 protein: CASTTWSGNTIYF
J gene: TRBJ1-3
V gene: TRBV19
clone size: NA
D gene: NA

CDR3 DNA: TGTGCCAGCAGCCGCGACTGGGGGGGTAACACTGAAGCTTTCTTT
CDR3 protein: CASSRDWGGNTEAFF
J gene: TRBJ1-1
V gene: TRBV3-1/TRBV3-2
clone size: few
D gene: NA

CDR3 DNA: TGCGCCAGCAGCGCGGGACAGGGTAATTCACCCCTCCACTTT
CDR3 protein: CASSAGQGNSPLHF
J gene: TRBJ1-6
V gene: TRBV5-1
clone size: NA
D gene: TRBD1

CDR3 DNA: TGTGCCAGTAGTATGGCGGGGGGGCCATACAATGAGCAGTTCTTC
CDR3 protein: CASSMAGGPYNEQFF
J gene: TRBJ2-1
V gene: TRBV19
clone size: NA
D gene: TRBD2

CDR3 DNA: TGTGCCAGCAGCTTGGAGGCTAGCGGGGGCAATGAGCAGTTCTTC
CDR3 protein: CASSLEASGGNEQFF
J gene: TRBJ2-1
V gene: TRBV5-4
clone size: NA
D gene: TRBD2

CDR3 DNA: TGTGCCAGCTCACCGGGGGCGGACTCTGGAAACACCATATATTTT
CDR3 protein: CASSPGADSGNTIYF
J gene: TRBJ1-3
V gene: TRBV18
clone size: NA
D gene: NA

CDR3 DNA: TGTGCCAGCAGCGGGGGGGGTGGCTACACCTTC
CDR3 protein: CASSGGGGYTF
J gene: TRBJ1-2
V gene: TRBV3-1/TRBV3-2
clone size: NA
D gene: NA

CDR3 DNA: TGTGCCAGCAGCCGAACCGGGACTGAAGCTTTCTTT
CDR3 protein: CASSRTGTEAFF
J gene: TRBJ1-1
V gene: TRBV3-1/TRBV3-2
clone size: NA
D gene: NA

CDR3 DNA: TGTGCCACCGGCAGGGGGATCGCGGACGAGCAGTACTTC
CDR3 protein: CATGRGIADEQYF
J gene: TRBJ2-7
V gene: TRBV10-3
clone size: NA
D gene: TRBD1

CDR3 DNA: TGCGCCAGCAGCTTGGGGGGGCGCACCGGGGAGCTGTTTTTT
CDR3 protein: CASSLGGRTGELFF
J gene: TRBJ2-2
V gene: TRBV5-1
clone size: NA
D gene: NA

CDR3 DNA: TGTGCCAGCAGCCGGTCCCTAACCGGGGAGCTGTTTTTT
CDR3 protein: CASSRSLTGELFF
J gene: TRBJ2-2
V gene: TRBV14
clone size: NA
D gene: NA

CDR3 DNA: TGTGCCAGCAGCTTGACAGGGGGCCCTCCGCAGTATTTT
CDR3 protein: CASSLTGGPPQYF
J gene: TRBJ2-3
V gene: TRBV6-5
clone size: NA
D gene: TRBD1

CDR3 DNA: TGTGCCAGCAGCCGATACACAGAAAACAATCAGCCCCAGCATTTT
CDR3 protein: CASSRYTENNQPQHF
J gene: TRBJ1-5
V gene: TRBV27
clone size: NA
D gene: NA

CDR3 DNA: TGTGCCAGCTCACCACGCACAGGTCGGAACACCGGGGAGCTGTTTTTT
CDR3 protein: CASSPRTGRNTGELFF
J gene: TRBJ2-2
V gene: TRBV18
clone size: NA
D gene: NA

CDR3 DNA: TGTGCCAGCAGCCGGACTAGCGGGGGGACAAATGAGCAGTTCTTC
CDR3 protein: CASSRTSGGTNEQFF
J gene: TRBJ2-1
V gene: TRBV11-3
clone size: NA
D gene: TRBD2

CDR3 DNA: TGTGCCAGCAGCTTAGTCGGTAGCGTGTGGCAGTACTTC
CDR3 protein: CASSLVGSVWQYF
J gene: TRBJ2-7
V gene: TRBV7-9
clone size: once
D gene: NA

CDR3 DNA: TGTGCCAGCAGTTACCCGGCAGGGGGCTTCTATGGCTACACCTTC
CDR3 protein: CASSYPAGGFYGYTF
J gene: TRBJ1-2
V gene: TRBV6-5
clone size: NA
D gene: TRBD1

CDR3 DNA: TGTGCCAGCAGCAGAGGGGACAGGGAGGGGGGTAGCAATCAGCCCCAGCATTTT
CDR3 protein: CASSRGDREGGSNQPQHF
J gene: TRBJ1-5
V gene: TRBV21-1
clone size: NA
D gene: NA

CDR3 DNA: TGTGCCAGCAGTGAGAGGCGGGGAATTAGCAATGAGCAGTTCTTC
CDR3 protein: CASSERRGISNEQFF
J gene: TRBJ2-1
V gene: TRBV2
clone size: NA
D gene: NA

CDR3 DNA: TGCGCCAGCAGCCAACCCGATCGGTTTTTCTATGGCTACACCTTC
CDR3 protein: CASSQPDRFFYGYTF
J gene: TRBJ1-2
V gene: TRBV4-1
clone size: once
D gene: NA

CDR3 DNA: TGTGCCAGCAGCTTGACAGGCAACTCCTACAATGAGCAGTTCTTC
CDR3 protein: CASSLTGNSYNEQFF
J gene: TRBJ2-1
V gene: TRBV7-9
clone size: once
D gene: NA

CDR3 DNA: TGTGCCAGCAGCTCACTTCGGACAGGGGGGCACAATGAGCAGTTCTTC
CDR3 protein: CASSSLRTGGHNEQFF
J gene: TRBJ2-1
V gene: TRBV7-9
clone size: NA
D gene: TRBD1

CDR3 DNA: TGTGCCAGTAGTTTGGGTAGAGGCAGGGGCAGCGGTTGGGGTGAGCAGTTCTTC
CDR3 protein: CASSLGRGRGSGWGEQFF
J gene: TRBJ2-1
V gene: TRBV19
clone size: NA
D gene: NA

CDR3 DNA: TGTGCCAGCAGCCGGACAGATACGCAGTATTTT
CDR3 protein: CASSRTDTQYF
J gene: TRBJ2-3
V gene: TRBV12-3/TRBV12-4
clone size: NA
D gene: NA

CDR3 DNA: TGTGCCTGGAGTGTAGGGGGCTGGTACGAGCAGTACTTC
CDR3 protein: CAWSVGGWYEQYF
J gene: TRBJ2-7
V gene: TRBV30
clone size: NA
D gene: TRBD1

CDR3 DNA: TGTGCCAGCAGCTTGGTTTCAGGGTCGAGCTCCTACAATGAGCAGTTCTTC
CDR3 protein: CASSLVSGSSSYNEQFF
J gene: TRBJ2-1
V gene: TRBV5-8
clone size: NA
D gene: NA

CDR3 DNA: TGTGCCAGCAGCCAAGACCCCCCACTAACAGATACGCAGTATTTT
CDR3 protein: CASSQDPPLTDTQYF
J gene: TRBJ2-3
V gene: TRBV3-1/TRBV3-2
clone size: NA
D gene: NA

CDR3 DNA: TGTGCCATCAGCGGGGGGGCGGAGCAGTTCTTC
CDR3 protein: CAISGGAEQFF
J gene: TRBJ2-1
V gene: TRBV10-3
clone size: NA
D gene: TRBD2

CDR3 DNA: TGCAGTGGAGGGCAAGAGACCCAGTACTTC
CDR3 protein: CSGGQETQYF
J gene: TRBJ2-5
V gene: TRBV20-1
clone size: once
D gene: NA

CDR3 DNA: TGTGCCAGCAGACTAACTAGGGACAGTCGCTATGGCTACACCTTC
CDR3 protein: CASRLTRDSRYGYTF
J gene: TRBJ1-2
V gene: TRBV6-5
clone size: NA
D gene: TRBD1

CDR3 DNA: TGTGCCAGCAGCGCACGGGTATCTAACACCGGGGAGCTGTTTTTT
CDR3 protein: CASSARVSNTGELFF
J gene: TRBJ2-2
V gene: TRBV5-6
clone size: NA
D gene: NA

CDR3 DNA: TGTGCCATCACGACAGGGGATGGCCAGCCCCAGCATTTT
CDR3 protein: CAITTGDGQPQHF
J gene: TRBJ1-5
V gene: TRBV10-3
clone size: NA
D gene: TRBD1

CDR3 DNA: TGTGCCAGCAGCTCCCGACAAAACACTGAAGCTTTCTTT
CDR3 protein: CASSSRQNTEAFF
J gene: TRBJ1-1
V gene: TRBV11-2
clone size: NA
D gene: NA

CDR3 DNA: TGTGCCAGCAGCAAAGCTCGTTCAGGGTGGGATTCACCCCTCCACTTT
CDR3 protein: CASSKARSGWDSPLHF
J gene: TRBJ1-6
V gene: TRBV21-1
clone size: NA
D gene: NA

CDR3 DNA: TGTGCCAGCAGCGCCGGGCGGGGGCAAGATACGCAGTATTTT
CDR3 protein: CASSAGRGQDTQYF
J gene: TRBJ2-3
V gene: TRBV7-2
clone size: once
D gene: NA

CDR3 DNA: TGTGCCTGGAGCGACAGGCCGAACACTGAAGCTTTCTTT
CDR3 protein: CAWSDRPNTEAFF
J gene: TRBJ1-1
V gene: TRBV30
clone size: NA
D gene: NA

CDR3 DNA: TGTGCCAGCAGTTACCCTGACAGGGGAGCCTACGAGCAGTACTTC
CDR3 protein: CASSYPDRGAYEQYF
J gene: TRBJ2-7
V gene: TRBV6-2/TRBV6-3
clone size: NA
D gene: TRBD1

CDR3 DNA: TGTGCCTGGAGTGTACGGGGGGGGTACTCTGGAAACACCATATATTTT
CDR3 protein: CAWSVRGGYSGNTIYF
J gene: TRBJ1-3
V gene: TRBV30
clone size: NA
D gene: NA

CDR3 DNA: TGTGCCAGCAGTGAAACTAGCGGGGGTGTCAATGAGCAGTTCTTC
CDR3 protein: CASSETSGGVNEQFF
J gene: TRBJ2-1
V gene: TRBV6-1
clone size: few
D gene: TRBD2

CDR3 DNA: TGCGCCAGCAAAGGGGCGGAGAGAATTGAGACCCAGTACTTC
CDR3 protein: CASKGAERIETQYF
J gene: TRBJ2-5
V gene: TRBV5-1
clone size: NA
D gene: NA

CDR3 DNA: TGTGCCATCAGTCAGGGGGTAGGAACTAATGAAAAACTGTTTTTT
CDR3 protein: CAISQGVGTNEKLFF
J gene: TRBJ1-4
V gene: TRBV10-3
clone size: NA
D gene: TRBD1

CDR3 DNA: TGTGCCAGCAGCCACCCCTGGGCAGGGGGATACAATGAGCAGTTCTTC
CDR3 protein: CASSHPWAGGYNEQFF
J gene: TRBJ2-1
V gene: TRBV14
clone size: NA
D gene: TRBD1

CDR3 DNA: TGTGCCAGCAGTTTGCGGCGGTTACCCCCTATGACCCAGTACTTC
CDR3 protein: CASSLRRLPPMTQYF
J gene: TRBJ2-5
V gene: TRBV6-5
clone size: NA
D gene: NA

CDR3 DNA: TGTGCCAGCAGCCAAGCAGGGCCCAGAAGCGCCGGTGAGCAGTACTTC
CDR3 protein: CASSQAGPRSAGEQYF
J gene: TRBJ2-7
V gene: TRBV3-1/TRBV3-2
clone size: NA
D gene: NA

CDR3 DNA: TGTGCCAGTATGGACAGGGGGAGTACGAACACTGAAGCTTTCTTT
CDR3 protein: CASMDRGSTNTEAFF
J gene: TRBJ1-1
V gene: TRBV19
clone size: NA
D gene: TRBD1

CDR3 DNA: TGTGCCAGCAGGACCAGCGGAGCCCCCCCCTACGAGCAGTACTTC
CDR3 protein: CASRTSGAPPYEQYF
J gene: TRBJ2-7
V gene: TRBV7-9
clone size: NA
D gene: NA

CDR3 DNA: TGTGCCAGTAGTGTACCCCCGGGAGAGACCCAGTACTTC
CDR3 protein: CASSVPPGETQYF
J gene: TRBJ2-5
V gene: TRBV19
clone size: NA
D gene: NA

CDR3 DNA: TGTGCCATCGGGACGGCGGGGAGCAATCAGCCCCAGCATTTT
CDR3 protein: CAIGTAGSNQPQHF
J gene: TRBJ1-5
V gene: TRBV10-3
clone size: NA
D gene: NA

CDR3 DNA: TGTGCCAGCAGTTCCCCAGTCAGGAGGGGAAGCTCTGGGGCCAACGTCCTGACTTTC
CDR3 protein: CASSSPVRRGSSGANVLTF
J gene: TRBJ2-6
V gene: TRBV27
clone size: NA
D gene: NA

CDR3 DNA: TGTGCCAGCAGTACCGGGACAGGGGGTTTAGCTTTCTTT
CDR3 protein: CASSTGTGGLAFF
J gene: TRBJ1-1
V gene: TRBV2
clone size: NA
D gene: TRBD1